This TCR beta chain stems from a study of blood T cell repertoires in COVID-19. Overall study context: Acute-phase and convalescent COVID-19 samples originated in the United States, Italy and Spain. T cells, B-cell-depleted T cells, or PBMCs provided the cDNA or gDNA that served as material.

In the authors' workflow: Using reference gene primer amplification, nucleated cell counts were estimated. TCRdb keeps only in-frame clones here, not all; method: immunoSEQ multiplex PCR. The V and J calls and clone size were taken over from that table, and D and trimming were inferred from the DNA. The sample shows about 180,000 clones, about 81% of them seen only once. CDR3 size: 13 residues. Trimming took 7 bases from V and 4 from J; bases not matched to a gene: 5. Seattle cases were enrolled at active infection and followed longitudinally. The V and J genes are TRBV12-3 or TRBV12-4 and TRBJ2-7; 9 bases are a match to TRBD2. This TCR was recovered from a woman aged 80 or over with COVID-19, enrolled during active disease. The specimen sequenced was peripheral blood. The DNA for the CDR3 is TGTGCCAGCACCAAGGGACTAGCTTACGAGCAGTACTTC. Its translation: CASTKGLAYEQYF.